Given below is one TCR beta chain in context. Its specificity is unknown. These data are taken from a study of T cell responses to AZD1222 COVID-19 vaccine. Study background: Pooling covered second doses at about 4 or about 12 weeks.

TCRdb keeps only in-frame clones here, not all; method: immunoSEQ multiplex PCR. The repertoire holds tens of thousands of clones, with over 85% as singletons. Study-wide findings and caveats: Researchers report vaccine-associated CD4 TCRs spanning spike, with dominance at 160-218 and 743-854. At baseline, seropositivity was found in only 5 to 7 AZD1222 recipients.

V shed 5 bases and J shed 4 bases, with 6 bases lying between them. This CDR3 comprises 12 residues. Germline V gene sequence: CDR1 SGHAT, CDR2 FQNNGV. The sample consisted of peripheral blood, taken on day 0 of AZD1222 vaccination. The clonotype originates from an adult in good health. The chain links TRBV11-2 to TRBJ1-3, with no clear D. In nucleotides, the CDR3 is TGTGCCAGCAGCCTGACAGGAAACACCATATATTTT. It codes for CASSLTGNTIYF.